This TCR beta chain was retrieved from a study of blood T cell repertoires in COVID-19. At the level of the study: Sites in the United States, Italy and Spain provided acute and convalescent COVID-19 samples. PBMCs, B-cell-depleted T cells, or T cells were the source of the cDNA or gDNA that made up the material.

With 0 bases removed from V and 7 bases from J, the gap between germline ends came to 13 bases. The CDR3 has 14 amino acids. CDR1 and CDR2 (germline): SGHDT, YYEEEE. Per the original methods: Amplification of reference gene primers provided the estimated nucleated cell counts. Data came from immunoSEQ multiplex PCR; TCRdb stores just in-frame clones and leaves some out. From that table come the V and J calls and clone size; the DNA was used to work out D and trimming. This table holds about 210,000 clones, over 70% found once. This clone was seen only a few times. The specimen was peripheral blood. This receptor was taken from a woman aged 70-85 years with acute or convalescent COVID-19. The V gene is TRBV5-6, the J gene TRBJ1-2; D uncertain. CDR3 residues: CASSLGLTYPGYTF. The CDR3 DNA reads TGTGCCAGCAGCTTGGGACTCACCTATCCTGGCTACACCTTC. The full variable domain, with the rest looked up from reference TRBV5-6 and TRBJ1-2, is DAGVTQSPTHLIKTRGQQVTLRCSPKSGHDTVSWYQQALGQGPQFIFQYYEEEERQRGNFPDRFSGHQFPNYSSELNVNALLLGDSALYLCASSLGLTYPGYTFGSGTRLTVV.